Following are 10 T cell receptor beta chains from one sample sequenced in a study of OX40 agonist ivuxolimab in advanced cancers. The library was built by means of the immunoSEQ multiplex PCR assay. The table comes from immuneACCESS by way of TCRdb, which keeps in-frame sequences with V and J called. Part of the clones is missing from these tables; in studies checked, under half for an unresolved V gene and the rest for unknown reasons. This sample holds approximately 50,000 clones; 85% to 95% were observed only once. The top ten clones comprise approximately 10% of the sample. Here the sequenced sample was CD4+ or CD8+ T cells sorted from blood, taken in a trial of the OX40 agonist ivuxolimab. These receptors all stem from an adult with an advanced solid tumor such as melanoma, head and neck, liver or kidney cancer.

This chain connects TRBV9 to TRBJ2-2; 10 bases map to TRBD2. V lost 7 bases to trimming and J lost 4 bases; unmatched junction nucleotides: 19. Looked up from germline, CDR1 is SGDLS and CDR2 is YYNGEE. The CDR3 length is 19 residues. The CDR3 DNA reads as TGTGCCAGCGAGGCAAGATCAGCGGGAGGGCCTTTTGGCACCGGGGAGCTGTTTTTT. Translating gives CASEARSAGGPFGTGELFF.

The CDR3 coding sequence is TGTGCCAGCAGCCCTGGACAGGGGTACGAGCAGTACTTC. This gives the protein CASSPGQGYEQYF. The V and J genes are TRBV7-9 and TRBJ2-7, with 9 bases fitting TRBD1. With 5 bases clipped from V and 4 bases from J, the junction kept 3 bases outside the gene matches. CDR1 and CDR2 (germline): SEHNR, FQNEAQ (reference sequence). This CDR3 is built from 13 residues. The whole variable domain, remainder taken from reference TRBV7-9 and TRBJ2-7, is DTGVSQNPRHKITKRGQNVTFRCDPISEHNRLYWYRQTLGQGPEFLTYFQNEAQLEKSRLLSDRFSAERPKGSFSTLEIQRTEQGDSAMYLCASSPGQGYEQYFGPGTRLTVT.

This clone was seen just once. The chain links TRBV18 to TRBJ2-3; D uncertain. Germline V gene sequence: CDR1 KGHSH, CDR2 LQKENI. V dropped 3 bases and J dropped 2 bases, with 3 bases sitting between them. This CDR3 is 12 amino acids long. The CDR3 nucleotides are TGTGCCAGCTCACCTTTCACAGATACGCAGTATTTT. Translation: CASSPFTDTQYF. The variable domain in full, completed from reference TRBV18 and TRBJ2-3, reads NAGVMQNPRHLVRRRGQEARLRCSPMKGHSHVYWYRQLPEEGLKFMVYLQKENIIDESGMPKERFSAEFPKEGPSILRIQQVVRGDSAAYFCASSPFTDTQYFGPGTRLTVL.

The chain couples TRBV4-2 to TRBJ1-1; D gene unclear. This CDR3 comprises 17 residues. The V gene lost 2 bases and the J gene lost 0 bases, with 16 bases spanning the gap. Germline loops: CDR1 LGHNA, CDR2 YNFKEQ. CDR3 sequence reads: CASSQTNPAIMNTEAFF. CDR3 DNA sequence: TGTGCCAGCAGCCAAACGAATCCAGCTATTATGAACACTGAAGCTTTCTTT.

The gene calls are TRBV27 and TRBJ2-2; D unclear. CDR3 size: 12 residues. The germline V gene encodes CDR1 MNHEY and CDR2 SMNVEV (reference sequence). Trimming removed 2 bases at V and 6 bases at J, with 4 bases between. The DNA of the CDR3 is TGTGCCAGCAGTTTACTATCCGGGGAGCTGTTTTTT. This codes for CASSLLSGELFF.

The chain combines TRBV7-9 with TRBJ2-3, with D unclear. CDR1 is SEHNR and CDR2 is FQNEAQ in the germline V gene (reference sequence). Deletions cut 5 bases from V and 2 bases from J, with 8 bases between. The CDR3 has 13 amino acids. This chain's CDR3 is CASSPDPTDTQYF. In DNA form, the CDR3 reads TGTGCCAGCAGCCCAGACCCCACAGATACGCAGTATTTT.

This chain connects TRBV7-3 to TRBJ2-1; 7 nucleotides line up with TRBD2. The CDR3 runs 15 residues. The trim removed 5 bases at V and 3 bases at J, leaving 7 bases unmatched. Germline V gene data show CDR1 as SGHTA and CDR2 as FQGTGA. In nucleotides, the CDR3 is TGTGCCAGCAGCCCCCTTGGCGGGGGCTACAATGAGCAGTTCTTC. This codes for CASSPLGGGYNEQFF. Based on the CDR3 plus reference TRBV7-3 and TRBJ2-1, the full variable domain is GAGVSQTPSNKVTEKGKYVELRCDPISGHTALYWYRQSLGQGPEFLIYFQGTGAADDSGLPNDRFFAVRPEGSVSTLKIQRTERGDSAVYLCASSPLGGGYNEQFFGPGTRLTVL.

The chain employs TRBV30 and TRBJ2-7; 10 nucleotides agree with TRBD2. V lost 1 base, J lost 4 bases, and 16 bases stayed unmatched. The CDR3 contains 18 residues. CDR1 is GTSNPN and CDR2 is SVGIG in the germline V gene (reference sequence). The CDR3 bases are TGTGCCTGGAGTGCCCCTCCCCCTGGAGCGGGAGGGTCTTACGAGCAGTACTTC. Amino acids: CAWSAPPPGAGGSYEQYF.

The gene calls are TRBV11-3 and TRBJ2-3; 8 bases are a match to TRBD2. Germline trimming cut 2 bases from V and 5 bases from J; bases unmatched to any gene: 9. This CDR3 has 16 amino acids. Germline lookup yields CDR1 SGHNT and CDR2 YENEEA. CDR3 sequence reads: CASSLRGAGVEDTQYF. DNA for the CDR3: TGTGCCAGCAGCTTAAGGGGAGCGGGAGTGGAAGATACGCAGTATTTT.

The V gene is TRBV19, the J gene TRBJ2-2; 10 bases fit TRBD2. The V and J ends lost 7 bases and 5 bases, in that order; junction bases with no gene match: 13. The V gene's germline CDR1 is LNHDA and CDR2 SQIVND (reference sequence). The CDR3 covers 17 residues. This chain's CDR3 is CASTPWASGRGTGELFF. The DNA for the CDR3 is TGTGCCAGTACCCCGTGGGCTAGCGGGAGAGGAACCGGGGAGCTGTTTTTT. The full variable domain, rest sourced from reference TRBV19 and TRBJ2-2, is DGGITQSPKYLFRKEGQNVTLSCEQNLNHDAMYWYRQDPGQGLRLIYYSQIVNDFQKGDIAEGYSVSREKKESFPLTVTSAQKNPTAFYLCASTPWASGRGTGELFFGEGSRLTVL.